The sequence of this T cell receptor (beta chain) was determined in a study of T cells in Graves' hyperthyroidism and ophthalmopathy. Study-wide results and caveats: Before onset, by a median of about six months, the model predicted ophthalmopathy.

As concerns this clonotype: Its antigen is undetermined.

TCR beta CDR3 regions were amplified from RNA. With the HTBI primer set, the TCR CDR3 went through a first round of RT-PCR. TCRdb reprocessed the multiplex PCR reads via MiXCR and lists one record per CDR3 protein. The data show hundreds of thousands of distinct CDR3 sequences, with 12% to 15% seen just once and 10% held by the top ten. This receptor was taken from a young woman with Graves' hyperthyroidism. The specimen sequenced was blood.

CDR3 residues: CASATCQGAQTGNTIYF. In DNA form, the CDR3 reads TGTGCCAGTGCAACGTGCCAAGGGGCACAAACTGGAAACACCATATATTTT. The J gene is TRBJ1-3, the V gene TRBV9, with D possibly being TRBD1 (5 bases). The germline V gene encodes CDR1 SGDLS and CDR2 YYNGEE. The CDR3 is 17 residues long. V gave up 8 bases and J gave up 2 bases, with 23 bases separating them.